The 9 T cell receptor beta chains listed next were all sequenced from one sample in a study of CD8 T cells in Susac syndrome. Roughly 0.45 to 1 ug RNA was reverse transcribed with random hexamers. Using its own MiXCR run on the immunoSEQ multiplex PCR reads, TCRdb lists one record per CDR3 protein. Found here are 400,000 to 550,000 distinct CDR3 sequences, around 83% of them singletons; the top ten hold about 0.12%. The sequenced sample consisted of CD8+ T cells from PBMCs. These receptors came from a human donor with multiple sclerosis.

V gene TRBV6-5 combines with J gene TRBJ2-6, with D possibly matching TRBD1 (6 bases). With 4 bases removed from V and 0 bases from J, the gap between germline ends came to 16 bases. The germline gives CDR1 MNHEY, CDR2 SVGAGI. The CDR3 runs to 18 residues. The CDR3 loop is CASSSHRDIDSGANVLTF. The CDR3 region has the DNA TGTGCCAGCAGTTCCCACCGGGACATAGACTCTGGGGCCAACGTCCTGACTTTC.

The chain links TRBV5-6 to TRBJ2-7, with 8 bases matching TRBD1. The CDR3 runs 15 residues. CDR1 is SGHDT and CDR2 is YYEEEE in the germline V gene. The V gene end was trimmed by 3 bases and the J gene end by 3 bases; junction bases not matched to a gene: 8. In DNA, the CDR3 is TGTGCCAGCAGCTCCAGAACAGGGGGATACTACGAGCAGTACTTC. Residues: CASSSRTGGYYEQYF. Variable domain in full (rest from reference TRBV5-6 and TRBJ2-7): DAGVTQSPTHLIKTRGQQVTLRCSPKSGHDTVSWYQQALGQGPQFIFQYYEEEERQRGNFPDRFSGHQFPNYSSELNVNALLLGDSALYLCASSSRTGGYYEQYFGPGTRLTVT.

V usage is TRBV6-1 and J usage is TRBJ2-6; D possibly corresponds to TRBD1 (6 bases). Germline loops: CDR1 MNHNS, CDR2 SASEGT. With 6 bases removed from V and 0 bases from J, the gap between germline ends came to 21 bases. The CDR3 spans 19 residues. The CDR3 loop is CASRFTSGTRGSGANVLTF. CDR3 in DNA: TGTGCCAGCAGATTTACATCCGGGACACGGGGCTCTGGGGCCAACGTCCTGACTTTC.

This clonotype was seen a few times. This chain joins TRBV6-5 and TRBJ2-7; D might be TRBD2 (6 bases). The CDR3 has 15 amino acids. Germline lookup yields CDR1 MNHEY and CDR2 SVGAGI. V was pared by 0 bases and J by 4 bases, with 13 bases between. CDR3 in amino acids: CASSYSRESSYEQYF. CDR3 nucleotide sequence: TGTGCCAGCAGTTACTCGCGGGAATCTAGTTACGAGCAGTACTTC.

This chain uses TRBV11-2 with TRBJ1-6, with D tentatively TRBD1 (6 bases). Between the trimmed V and J ends, which lost 6 bases and 0 bases, there was a span of 18 bases. Germline V gene data show CDR1 as SGHAT and CDR2 as FQNNGV. The CDR3 runs 18 residues. The CDR3 spells CASRSTQGFSSYNSPLHF. In nucleotides, the CDR3 is TGTGCCAGCAGATCCACTCAGGGGTTTTCCTCCTATAATTCACCCCTCCACTTT.

The chain carries TRBV28 and TRBJ1-1, with D perhaps matching TRBD1 (5 bases). V dropped 7 bases and J dropped 3 bases, with 9 bases sitting between them. In germline, CDR1 is MDHEN, CDR2 SYDVKM. The CDR3 covers 12 residues. In DNA form, the CDR3 reads TGTGCCAGCACCCCAGGGTACACTGAAGCTTTCTTT. It codes for CASTPGYTEAFF.

CDR3 DNA sequence: TGTGCCAGCAGTGAAGGTGTGGGGTCTGCGAACACTGAAGCTTTCTTT. Translation gives CASSEGVGSANTEAFF. The rearrangement joins TRBV2 to TRBJ1-1; no definite D call. Trimming took off 1 base at V and 1 base at J, with 13 bases between the two ends. CDR3 length: 16 residues. Germline V gene data show CDR1 as SNHLY and CDR2 as FYNNEI. Using reference TRBV2 and TRBJ1-1 for the parts outside the CDR3, the full variable domain is EPEVTQTPSHQVTQMGQEVILRCVPISNHLYFYWYRQILGQKVEFLVSFYNNEISEKSEIFDDQFSVERPDGSNFTLKIRSTKLEDSAMYFCASSEGVGSANTEAFFGQGTRLTVV.

Many counts were recorded for this clonotype. A junction end diverges from the germline sequence, so it may reflect a read error. The gene calls are TRBV3-1 and TRBJ2-1, with TRBD2 matching over 10 bases. The CDR3 has 15 residues. Germline assignment: CDR1 LGHDT and CDR2 YNNKEL (reference sequence). CDR3 in DNA: TGCGCCAGCAGCTTATTAGCGGGAGGTTACAATGAGCAGTTCTTC. This translates into CASSLLAGGYNEQFF.

The rearrangement joins TRBV10-3 to TRBJ1-5; perhaps TRBD1 as D (5 bases). The CDR3 runs 16 residues. Trimming cost V 2 bases and J 4 bases, with 15 bases left between them. Germline CDR1 is ENHRY and CDR2 is SYGVKD. The CDR3 protein is CAISERGPYRNQPQHF. Written as DNA, the CDR3 is TGTGCCATCAGTGAGAGGGGACCTTATCGGAATCAGCCCCAGCATTTT.